The entry below gives a single T cell receptor (beta chain) sequence along with its context. Its target is not known. The protocol was immunoSEQ multiplex PCR, while the TCRdb copy is restricted to in-frame clones and leaves out a portion. The repertoire holds around 1.4 million clones, with 98% as singletons. The V and J ends lost 6 bases and 9 bases, in that order; junction bases with no gene match: 12. There are 15 residues in the CDR3. Germline V gene data show CDR1 as LNHNV and CDR2 as YYDKDF (reference sequence). The data are from a study of shared clonotypes between healthy human individuals. Whole-study results and caveats: Memory subsets generally showed smaller estimated richness than naive subsets did. Relative to their counterparts shared across all four donors, non-shared clonotypes exhibited diminished generation probabilities. When naive CD4 clonotypes were compared across a few donors, around 5% were shared.

The TCR sequence derives from a man aged 25 to 45 in good health. Sequencing used naive CD4+ T cells sorted from blood. Subset: CD45RA+ positively selected. The chain uses TRBV15 and TRBJ2-1; TRBD1 agrees at 9 bases. In DNA form, the CDR3 reads TGTGCCACCAGTGGACAGGGGATTCTCGGGGTTGAGCAGTTCTTC. Protein: CATSGQGILGVEQFF.